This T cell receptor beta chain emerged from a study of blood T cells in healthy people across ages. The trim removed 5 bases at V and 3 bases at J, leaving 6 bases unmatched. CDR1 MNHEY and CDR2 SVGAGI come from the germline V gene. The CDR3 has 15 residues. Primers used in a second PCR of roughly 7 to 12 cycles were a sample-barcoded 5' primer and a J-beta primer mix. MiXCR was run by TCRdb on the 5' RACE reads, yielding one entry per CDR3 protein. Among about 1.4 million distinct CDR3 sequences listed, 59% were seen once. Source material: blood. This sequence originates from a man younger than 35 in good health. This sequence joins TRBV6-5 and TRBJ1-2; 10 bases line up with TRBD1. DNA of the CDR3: TGTGCCAGCAGTGGAATTGACAGGGGGCACTATGGCTACACCTTC. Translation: CASSGIDRGHYGYTF.